This TCR beta chain was observed in a study of human T cells and chemical hapten exposure. Authors' methods: Samples ranged from roughly 20,000 to 700,000 TCRs, with a median of approximately 96,000. TCRdb fed the RACE reads into MiXCR, producing one record per CDR3 protein. The V and J calls shown here were made by TCRdb, not taken from the authors' results. The data contain 95,000 to 150,000 distinct CDR3 sequences, roughly 10% of them seen just once; the ten biggest clones take up approximately 2.5%. The time point denotes: patch test 3, about 24 weeks after DPC sensitization. The treatment was: therapeutic diphenylcyclopropenone sensitization with weekly scalp DPC. This clonotype was observed at least ten times. The V and J ends lost 3 bases and 1 base respectively, with 4 bases between them. The CDR3 extends over 13 amino acids. Germline CDR1 is KGHDR and CDR2 is SFDVKD.

The receptor comes from a woman between 50 and 59 years old with alopecia areata. Some clones in this sample may be carry-over from other donors' samples. The starting material was whole blood, obtained in connection with sensitization to the hapten diphenylcyclopropenone (DPC). The rearrangement links TRBV24-1 to TRBJ2-3, with D unclear. The CDR3: CATSDGGTDTQYF. CDR3 coding DNA: TGTGCCACCAGTGATGGCGGCACAGATACGCAGTATTTT.